This passage covers 28 T cell receptor beta chains from one sample sequenced in a study of Ad26.COV2.S vaccination and SARS-CoV-2 variants. The method was immunoSEQ multiplex PCR; TCRdb's version includes in-frame clones alone and lacks a portion of them. The sample includes about 460,000 clones, 80% to 90% of them seen just once. Specified treatment: around 19 received Ad26.COV2.S at low or high dose, single or two shots; 5 received placebo; per-sample allocation not given. Collection of the samples took place on day 63 after the first injection of vaccine or placebo. Sequenced material: peripheral blood, taken in a trial of Ad26.COV2.S vaccine versus placebo. These receptors were taken from a person between 18 and 65 years old who received the Ad26.COV2.S COVID-19 vaccine or a placebo.

The CDR3 DNA reads TGTGCCAGCAGCGTACGTGTGGGGCTTAATGGCTACACCTTC. It codes for CASSVRVGLNGYTF. This rearrangement joins TRBV9 to TRBJ1-2; TRBD1 is a possible D gene (5 bases). This CDR3 is built from 14 residues. The V gene lost 1 base and the J gene lost 6 bases, with 13 bases spanning the gap. Germline-derived CDR1 and CDR2 are SGDLS and YYNGEE.

The chain employs TRBV19 and TRBJ2-7, with TRBD1 identical over 10 bases. Trimming cost V 9 bases and J 6 bases; bases outside gene matches: 5. Germline V CDR1 and CDR2: LNHDA, SQIVND (reference sequence). The CDR3 runs to 12 residues. CDR3 sequence reads: CARPGQGTEQYF. CDR3 coding DNA: TGTGCCAGGCCGGGACAGGGGACCGAGCAGTACTTC.

This chain uses TRBV28 with TRBJ2-1, with 14 bases fitting TRBD2. V lost 6 bases and J lost 7; bases outside the gene matches: 5. In germline, CDR1 is MDHEN, CDR2 SYDVKM. The CDR3 has 15 residues. This CDR3 is CASSPGTSGSNEQFF. The CDR3 nucleotides read TGTGCCAGCAGCCCGGGGACTAGCGGGAGTAATGAGCAGTTCTTC.

CDR3 protein: CASSYWSPGGMGEQYF. The CDR3 region has the DNA TGTGCCAGCAGTTACTGGTCCCCAGGGGGCATGGGCGAGCAGTACTTC. The chain links TRBV6-5 to TRBJ2-7, with 8 positions matching TRBD1. Unmatched junction bases numbered 11, after V lost 1 base and J lost 6 bases. Germline V lookup: CDR1 MNHEY, CDR2 SVGAGI. The CDR3 has 16 residues.

This clone has just one count. The chain recombines TRBV2 with TRBJ1-1, with D possibly matching TRBD1 (5 bases). The germline CDR1 and CDR2 sequences are SNHLY and FYNNEI. The CDR3 runs 14 residues. V was shortened by 1 base and J by 4 bases, with 10 bases between the two germline ends. CDR3 bases: TGTGCCAGCAGTGAAGTTGGCAGGGCCACTGAAGCTTTCTTT. This gives the protein CASSEVGRATEAFF.

This chain joins TRBV6-1 and TRBJ1-1, with D uncertain. V was clipped by 3 bases and J by 0 bases, with 11 bases between them. The CDR3 has 15 residues. Per germline, CDR1 MNHNS and CDR2 SASEGT. This chain's CDR3 is CASSDQDGLNTEAFF. In DNA form, the CDR3 reads TGTGCCAGCAGTGATCAGGACGGACTGAACACTGAAGCTTTCTTT.

The chain links TRBV6-5 to TRBJ2-7; 7 positions agree with TRBD1. After removal of 0 bases from V and 2 bases from J, the junction contained 4 bases not matched to a gene. This CDR3 is 15 amino acids long. Germline assignment: CDR1 MNHEY and CDR2 SVGAGI. The CDR3 region has the DNA TGTGCCAGCAGTTACTCGATAACAGGGGCCTACGAGCAGTACTTC. It yields the protein CASSYSITGAYEQYF.

V is TRBV2 and J is TRBJ1-2; D ambiguous. V lost 1 base, J lost 14 bases, and 11 bases lay in between. Germline CDR1 reads SNHLY; CDR2 reads FYNNEI. The CDR3 has 11 residues. CDR3 in DNA: TGTGCCAGCAGTGAAGAGGAATGGTATACCTTC. This translates into CASSEEEWYTF.

CDR3 amino acids: CASKQSNYNEQFF. The CDR3 DNA follows: TGTGCCAGCAAGCAGAGCAACTACAATGAGCAGTTCTTC. V gene TRBV5-4 combines with J gene TRBJ2-1, with D hard to call. The CDR3 covers 13 residues. Germline V CDR1 and CDR2: SGHNT, YYREEE (reference sequence). V lost 6 bases and J lost 3, with 10 bases in between.

Here the CDR3 reads CASSQDLGTRNEKLFF. The CDR3 DNA reads TGCGCCAGCAGCCAAGATCTAGGGACTAGGAATGAAAAACTGTTTTTT. The rearrangement joins TRBV4-3 to TRBJ1-4; D perhaps matches TRBD1 (5 bases). Germline CDR1 reads LGHNA; CDR2 reads YSLEER. V was shortened by 0 bases and J by 5 bases, with 13 bases between the two germline ends. This CDR3 is built from 16 residues.

The genes are TRBV27 and TRBJ2-5; 7 bases are a match to TRBD1. The CDR3 extends over 13 amino acids. V dropped 6 bases and J dropped 3; count of bases not matched to a gene: 4. The germline CDR1 and CDR2 sequences are MNHEY and SMNVEV (reference sequence). In DNA form, the CDR3 reads TGTGCCAGCAGGTCGGGACAGAAAGAGACCCAGTACTTC. Protein sequence: CASRSGQKETQYF.

The genes are TRBV18 and TRBJ2-7, with 10 bases that match TRBD2. Germline V CDR1 and CDR2: KGHSH, LQKENI. V lost 3 bases and J lost 3; bases outside the gene matches: 2. This CDR3 contains 14 residues. In nucleotides, the CDR3 is TGTGCCAGCTCACCTCTAGCGGGAGACTACGAGCAGTACTTC. Encoded protein: CASSPLAGDYEQYF. The whole variable domain, filled in from reference TRBV18 and TRBJ2-7, reads NAGVMQNPRHLVRRRGQEARLRCSPMKGHSHVYWYRQLPEEGLKFMVYLQKENIIDESGMPKERFSAEFPKEGPSILRIQQVVRGDSAAYFCASSPLAGDYEQYFGPGTRLTVT.

This chain joins TRBV6-6 and TRBJ2-7; D is unresolved. The V gene lost 6 bases and the J gene lost 0 bases, with 9 bases spanning the gap. Germline-derived CDR1 and CDR2 are MNHNY and SVGAGI (reference sequence). CDR3 size: 13 residues. The CDR3 DNA follows: TGTGCCAGCAGGGACGGAAACTCCTACGAGCAGTACTTC. Its translation is CASRDGNSYEQYF.

This sequence joins TRBV6-5 and TRBJ2-3; D is undetermined. The CDR3 runs 14 residues. The germline V gene has CDR1 MNHEY and CDR2 SVGAGI. Trimming removed 2 bases at V and 0 bases at J, with 6 bases between. CDR3 DNA sequence: TGTGCCAGCAGTTACACAGTCAGCACAGATACGCAGTATTTT. This translates into CASSYTVSTDTQYF.

In DNA form, the CDR3 reads TGTGCCAGCAGCCGGGGGGGCGCGACCGCGGGCGAGCAGTACTTC. Its protein product is CASSRGGATAGEQYF. V usage is TRBV5-6 and J usage is TRBJ2-7, with 8 bases that match TRBD2. V was clipped by 4 bases and J by 6 bases; unmatched bases: 12. Germline CDR1 reads SGHDT; CDR2 reads YYEEEE. The CDR3 sequence is 15 residues long.

The table lists this clone with a count of one. The chain combines TRBV21-1 with TRBJ2-7; TRBD1 was called by the table and not checked on the DNA. TRBV21-1 is a pseudogene. The CDR3 has 13 amino acids. The CDR3 DNA is TGTGCCAGCAGGCCGACAGGGCGATACGAGCAGTACTTC. This encodes CASRPTGRYEQYF.

This chain uses TRBV27 with TRBJ2-7; D possibly corresponds to TRBD2 (5 bases). Per the germline V gene, CDR1 is MNHEY and CDR2 is SMNVEV (reference sequence). This CDR3 is 16 amino acids long. V was clipped by 8 bases and J by 3 bases, with 23 bases between them. CDR3 sequence (DNA): TGTGCCAGCGGGGTCCGGACTTCAACTATGCACTACGAGCAGTACTTC. Translation: CASGVRTSTMHYEQYF.

The chain links TRBV7-3 to TRBJ2-1, with D possibly matching TRBD2 (6 bases). V lost 2 bases and J 5 bases, leaving 10 bases between the germline ends. CDR3 length: 14 residues. The germline V gene has CDR1 SGHTA and CDR2 FQGTGA. The chain's CDR3 is CASSLRTKDNEQFF. CDR3 sequence (DNA): TGTGCCAGCAGCTTACGGACTAAAGACAATGAGCAGTTCTTC.

The J gene is TRBJ2-3, the V gene TRBV30; 9 nucleotides line up with TRBD2. J was trimmed by 2 bases and V by 3 bases; bases with no gene match: 9. Looked up from germline, CDR1 is GTSNPN and CDR2 is SVGIG (reference sequence). The CDR3 runs 16 residues. The CDR3 is CAWSPRGGANTDTQYF. The DNA for the CDR3 is TGTGCCTGGAGCCCGCGCGGGGGGGCCAACACAGATACGCAGTATTTT.

CDR3 in DNA: TGCGCCAGCAGCTTGACAGGAGGGAGTGAGAATGGCTACACCTTC. Its protein product is CASSLTGGSENGYTF. The gene calls are TRBV5-1 and TRBJ1-2, with a possible D match to TRBD1 (5 bases). From germline, CDR1 is SGHRS and CDR2 YFSETQ. Deletions cut 1 base from V and 6 bases from J, with 16 bases between. The CDR3 totals 15 residues.

This chain joins TRBV6-6 and TRBJ1-3; the match to TRBD1 covers 9 bases. The CDR3 sequence is 16 residues long. V lost 6 bases and J lost 0; bases outside the gene matches: 6. The V gene's germline CDR1 is MNHNY and CDR2 SVGAGI (reference sequence). The CDR3 coding sequence is TGTGCCAGCAGCCGAACAGGGGGCAGCTCTGGAAACACCATATATTTT. Residues: CASSRTGGSSGNTIYF.

V gene TRBV4-2 combines with J gene TRBJ1-5; tentatively, D is TRBD1 (6 bases). V was pared by 0 bases and J by 7 bases, with 13 bases between. The length of the CDR3 is 15 residues. The germline gives CDR1 LGHNA, CDR2 YNFKEQ. The CDR3 DNA sequence: TGTGCCAGCAGCCAAGAAGGGGGAGGGAGGCAGCCCCAGCATTTT. As protein: CASSQEGGGRQPQHF.

The chain uses TRBV27 and TRBJ1-5; 7 bases align to TRBD1. Germline CDR1 MNHEY, CDR2 SMNVEV (reference sequence). J lost 3 bases, V lost 8 bases, and 10 bases had no gene match. This CDR3 has 15 residues. The CDR3 here is CASGRGQNTNQPQHF. The CDR3 DNA sequence: TGTGCCAGCGGAAGGGGACAGAATACCAATCAGCCCCAGCATTTT.

The rearrangement links TRBV5-1 to TRBJ2-1; D gene uncertain. This CDR3 is 17 amino acids long. V gave up 0 bases and J gave up 8 bases, with 21 bases separating them. In germline, CDR1 is SGHRS, CDR2 YFSETQ. The CDR3 DNA is TGCGCCAGCAGCTTGGCCTTCGGAAATTGGGCAGAGGATGAGCAGTTCTTC. This translates into CASSLAFGNWAEDEQFF.

V usage is TRBV5-4 and J usage is TRBJ2-7; a weak D match, TRBD1 (5 bases). Germline lookup yields CDR1 SGHNT and CDR2 YYREEE (reference sequence). The CDR3 extends over 13 amino acids. The ends were cut back, 0 bases at V and 3 bases at J, with 7 bases in the middle. The CDR3: CASSLGGFYEQYF. DNA of the CDR3: TGTGCCAGCAGCTTGGGGGGCTTCTACGAGCAGTACTTC.

The chain joins TRBV6-5 to TRBJ2-1; 7 bases map to TRBD2. Germline values: CDR1 MNHEY, CDR2 SVGAGI. The CDR3 covers 11 residues. J lost 15 bases, V lost 10 bases, and 12 bases had no gene match. CDR3 nucleotides: TGTGCCACCCTCCGGACTAGAGAATTGTTCTTC. Protein product: CATLRTRELFF.

J is TRBJ2-5 and V is TRBV19; D might be TRBD2 (6 bases). This CDR3 comprises 13 residues. The germline CDR1 and CDR2 sequences are LNHDA and SQIVND (reference sequence). The V gene lost 6 bases and the J gene lost 5 bases, with 13 bases spanning the gap. The CDR3 DNA sequence: TGTGCCAGTAGGGACTCCCGGGGGGAGACCCAGTACTTC. Translation gives CASRDSRGETQYF.

This clone was detected only once. The genes are TRBV18 and TRBJ2-1; D is undetermined. Trimming cost V 6 bases and J 4 bases, with 7 bases left between them. The CDR3 sequence is 12 residues long. Germline CDR1 and CDR2: KGHSH and LQKENI. This CDR3 reads CASSPAYNEQFF. CDR3 in DNA: TGTGCCAGCTCCCCTGCGTACAATGAGCAGTTCTTC. Full variable domain (rest looked up from reference TRBV18 and TRBJ2-1): NAGVMQNPRHLVRRRGQEARLRCSPMKGHSHVYWYRQLPEEGLKFMVYLQKENIIDESGMPKERFSAEFPKEGPSILRIQQVVRGDSAAYFCASSPAYNEQFFGPGTRLTVL.